These 14 T cell receptor beta chains originate from one sample sequenced in a study of cytomegalovirus exposure and HLA in healthy donors. With 60 Vbeta and 13 Jbeta primers, the PCR was carried out. Method: immunoSEQ multiplex PCR; TCRdb's copy keeps in-frame clones and lacks some. The repertoire holds hundreds of thousands of clones, 70% to 90% seen once, with around 0.22% in the top ten. Sequencing was performed on PBMCs. These receptors all come from a girl aged 2 to 10 in good health and CMV-seronegative.

The V call is TRBV25-1, the J call TRBJ1-2, with TRBD1 matching over 8 bases. The CDR3 contains 14 residues. Germline loops: CDR1 MGHDK, CDR2 SYGVNS. V lost 2 bases to trimming and J lost 4 bases; unmatched junction nucleotides: 3. The DNA of the CDR3 is TGTGCCAGCAGTGAACCAGGGGGCGTCTATGGCTACACCTTC. This sequence encodes CASSEPGGVYGYTF.

The CDR3 DNA is TGTGCCAGCAGTTACGGGGGACAGGGATATGGCTACACCTTC. It is translated as CASSYGGQGYGYTF. The chain recombines TRBV6-5 with TRBJ1-2; 9 bases agree with TRBD1. Losses at the gene ends were 2 bases for V and 5 bases for J; bases not matched to a gene: 3. The CDR3 is 14 residues long. The V gene's germline CDR1 is MNHEY and CDR2 SVGAGI.

The chain couples TRBV25-1 to TRBJ1-2, with 7 bases aligning to TRBD1. The junction had 5 bases not matched to a gene; V was cut back by 7 bases and J by 6 bases. CDR1 and CDR2 (germline): MGHDK, SYGVNS. The CDR3 length is 12 residues. The CDR3: CASTRQGHGYTF. The DNA of the CDR3 is TGTGCCAGCACGCGACAGGGCCATGGCTACACCTTC.

The chain combines TRBV30 with TRBJ2-7, with TRBD1 matching 8 bases. Losses at the gene ends were 7 bases for V and 1 base for J; bases not matched to a gene: 6. CDR1 and CDR2 from the germline V gene are GTSNPN and SVGIG (reference sequence). This CDR3 contains 13 residues. The CDR3 DNA reads TGTGCCTCAGACAGGGGAGGATCCTACGAGCAGTACTTC. This codes for CASDRGGSYEQYF. The complete variable domain, with remaining parts taken from reference TRBV30 and TRBJ2-7, reads SQTIHQWPATLVQPVGSPLSLECTVEGTSNPNLYWYRQAAGRGLQLLFYSVGIGQISSEVPQNLSASRPQDRQFILSSKKLLLSDSGFYLCASDRGGSYEQYFGPGTRLTVT.

The chain joins TRBV5-1 to TRBJ1-1, with unresolved D. V was cut by 4 bases and J by 0 bases, with 13 bases left in between. CDR1 and CDR2 (germline): SGHRS, YFSETQ. This CDR3 is 15 amino acids long. CDR3 bases: TGCGCCAGCAGCCCCTGGGCGGGTTTGAACACTGAAGCTTTCTTT. As protein: CASSPWAGLNTEAFF. Full variable domain (rest looked up from reference TRBV5-1 and TRBJ1-1): KAGVTQTPRYLIKTRGQQVTLSCSPISGHRSVSWYQQTPGQGLQFLFEYFSETQRNKGNFPGRFSGRQFSNSRSEMNVSTLELGDSALYLCASSPWAGLNTEAFFGQGTRLTVV.

This clone was seen just once. One end of the junction varies from germline; a read error may be responsible. The chain couples TRBV7-9 to TRBJ1-1, with 7 bases identical to TRBD1. The CDR3 spans 12 residues. Germline V lookup: CDR1 SEHNR, CDR2 FQNEAQ (reference sequence). The CDR3 reads CSSSLGGQEAFF. The CDR3 coding sequence is TGTTCCAGCAGCTTAGGGGGACAGGAAGCTTTCTTT.

The V call is TRBV27, the J call TRBJ1-1, with D possibly TRBD1 on 5 matching bases. V lost 5 bases and J 2 bases, leaving 21 bases between the germline ends. The CDR3 loop spans 17 amino acids. The germline gives CDR1 MNHEY, CDR2 SMNVEV (reference sequence). The chain's CDR3 is CASSGGKALGGNTEAFF. For the CDR3, the DNA is TGTGCCAGCAGTGGGGGGAAGGCTTTAGGCGGTAACACTGAAGCTTTCTTT.

The rearrangement joins TRBV6-1 to TRBJ2-3; the D gene is possibly TRBD2 (5 bases). Trimming cost V 4 bases and J 2 bases, with 7 bases left between them. CDR1 and CDR2 from the germline V gene are MNHNS and SASEGT. The CDR3 totals 13 residues. CDR3 in DNA: TGTGCCAGCAGTGGGCGGGCCACAGATACGCAGTATTTT. Translated, it gives CASSGRATDTQYF.

The rearrangement uses TRBV20-1 and TRBJ1-2; possible D gene TRBD1, 5 bases. CDR3 length: 11 residues. Trimming removed 6 bases at V and 10 bases at J, with 15 bases between. Germline CDR1 DFQATT, CDR2 SNEGSKA (reference sequence). The CDR3 bases are TGCAGTGCCACTCAGGGTATTGACTACACCTTC. Residues: CSATQGIDYTF.

V gene TRBV6-5 combines with J gene TRBJ1-1, with D possibly TRBD1 on 6 matching bases. The CDR3 is made up of 15 amino acids. CDR1 is MNHEY, CDR2 SVGAGI, per germline. Trimming shortened V by 6 bases and J by 3 bases, and 17 bases separated the two germline ends. This chain's CDR3 is CASRRDRSEDTEAFF. CDR3 in DNA: TGTGCCAGCAGAAGAGACAGGTCTGAGGACACTGAAGCTTTCTTT.

The rearrangement uses TRBV2 and TRBJ2-5, with 10 bases aligning to TRBD1. The end of the DNA fits TRBJ2-7 better, so the J call may be wrong. This CDR3 comprises 16 residues. Germline V gene data show CDR1 as SNHLY and CDR2 as FYNNEI. For the CDR3, the DNA is TGTGCCAGCAGTGAGGGACCGGGACAGGGGATCAACGAGCAGTACTTC. Protein product: CASSEGPGQGINEQYF.

The genes are TRBV27 and TRBJ2-5, with TRBD2 matching over 11 bases. CDR1 is MNHEY, CDR2 SMNVEV, per germline (reference sequence). Trimming at V came to 4 bases and at J to 0 bases, leaving 4 bases not matched to a gene. This CDR3 has 16 amino acids. The CDR3 sequence: CASSSRLAGNQETQYF. The CDR3 DNA follows: TGTGCCAGCAGTTCAAGACTAGCGGGGAACCAAGAGACCCAGTACTTC.

The V call is TRBV5-4, the J call TRBJ2-5; 10 positions match TRBD2. V gave up 0 bases and J gave up 5 bases; unmatched junction bases: 4. The CDR3 loop spans 15 amino acids. Germline CDR1 and CDR2: SGHNT and YYREEE (reference sequence). The DNA of the CDR3 is TGTGCCAGCAGCTTGGCTGGACTAGCGGAGGAGACCCAGTACTTC. Encoded protein: CASSLAGLAEETQYF.

The table lists this clone with a few counts. The chain uses TRBV6-4 and TRBJ1-2; 12 bases are shared with TRBD1. There are 15 residues in the CDR3. The germline V gene has CDR1 MRHNA and CDR2 SNTAGT. The trim removed 6 bases at V and 8 bases at J, leaving 10 bases unmatched. The CDR3 nucleotides are TGTGCCAGCAGCGCCGGGACAGGGGGCGGCGGGGGCTACACCTTC. It translates to CASSAGTGGGGGYTF.